This TCR beta chain was observed in a study of T cells in Graves' hyperthyroidism and ophthalmopathy. Between the trimmed V and J ends, which lost 1 base and 7 bases, there was a span of 7 bases. The CDR3 length is 13 residues. Germline values: CDR1 MNHEY, CDR2 SVGAGI. Researchers amplified the TCR beta CDR3 regions from RNA transcripts. Carried out on the TCR CDR3, a first-round RT-PCR used the HTBI primer set. TCRdb re-called the multiplex PCR reads with MiXCR, one entry per CDR3 protein. This sample has about 380,000 distinct CDR3 sequences, with more than 12% found just once. This sequence was found in a woman aged 25 to 39 with Graves' ophthalmopathy. The genes are TRBV6-5 and TRBJ2-2; D unclear. Specimen: blood. The CDR3 sequence: CASSYLPGGELFF. CDR3 nucleotide sequence: TGTGCCAGCAGTTACTTGCCGGGCGGGGAGCTGTTTTTT.